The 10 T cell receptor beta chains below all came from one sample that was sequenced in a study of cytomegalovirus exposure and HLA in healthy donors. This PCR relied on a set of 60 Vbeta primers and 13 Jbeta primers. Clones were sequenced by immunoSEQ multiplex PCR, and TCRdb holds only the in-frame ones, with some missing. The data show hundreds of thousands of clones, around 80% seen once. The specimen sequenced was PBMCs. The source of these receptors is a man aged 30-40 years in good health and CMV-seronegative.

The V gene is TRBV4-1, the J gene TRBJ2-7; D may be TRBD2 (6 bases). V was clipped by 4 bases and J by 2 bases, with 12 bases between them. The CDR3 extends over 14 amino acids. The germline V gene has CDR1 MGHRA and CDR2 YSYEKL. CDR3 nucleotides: TGCGCCAGCAGCCGCGAGGAGGGAGCCTACGAGCAGTACTTC. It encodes CASSREEGAYEQYF.

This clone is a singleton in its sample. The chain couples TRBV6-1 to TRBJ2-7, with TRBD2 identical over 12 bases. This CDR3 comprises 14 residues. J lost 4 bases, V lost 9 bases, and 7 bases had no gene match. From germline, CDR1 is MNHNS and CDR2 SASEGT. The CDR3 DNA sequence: TGTGCCAGTACTCCGGGACTAGCGGGTTACGAGCAGTACTTC. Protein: CASTPGLAGYEQYF.

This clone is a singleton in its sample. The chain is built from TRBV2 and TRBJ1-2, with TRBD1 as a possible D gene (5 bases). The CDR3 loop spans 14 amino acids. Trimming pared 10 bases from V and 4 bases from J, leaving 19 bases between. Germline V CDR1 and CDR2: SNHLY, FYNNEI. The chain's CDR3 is CATSDQGGGYGYTF. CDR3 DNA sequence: TGTGCCACCTCCGACCAGGGAGGAGGCTATGGCTACACCTTC. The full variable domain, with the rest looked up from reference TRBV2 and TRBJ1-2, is EPEVTQTPSHQVTQMGQEVILRCVPISNHLYFYWYRQILGQKVEFLVSFYNNEISEKSEIFDDQFSVERPDGSNFTLKIRSTKLEDSAMYFCATSDQGGGYGYTFGSGTRLTVV.

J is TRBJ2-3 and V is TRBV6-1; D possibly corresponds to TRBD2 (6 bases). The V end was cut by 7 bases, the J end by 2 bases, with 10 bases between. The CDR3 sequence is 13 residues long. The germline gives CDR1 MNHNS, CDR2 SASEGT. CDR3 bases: TGTGCCAGCAACCGGGAGCTCACAGATACGCAGTATTTT. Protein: CASNRELTDTQYF.

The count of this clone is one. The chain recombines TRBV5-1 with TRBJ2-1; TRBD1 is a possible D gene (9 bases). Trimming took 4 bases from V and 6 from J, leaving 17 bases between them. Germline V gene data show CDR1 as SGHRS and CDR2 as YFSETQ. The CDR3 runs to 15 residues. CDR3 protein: CASSPGTGTSNEQFF. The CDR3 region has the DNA TGCGCCAGCAGCCCCGGGACAGGGACTAGCAATGAGCAGTTCTTC. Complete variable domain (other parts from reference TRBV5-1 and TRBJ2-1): KAGVTQTPRYLIKTRGQQVTLSCSPISGHRSVSWYQQTPGQGLQFLFEYFSETQRNKGNFPGRFSGRQFSNSRSEMNVSTLELGDSALYLCASSPGTGTSNEQFFGPGTRLTVL.

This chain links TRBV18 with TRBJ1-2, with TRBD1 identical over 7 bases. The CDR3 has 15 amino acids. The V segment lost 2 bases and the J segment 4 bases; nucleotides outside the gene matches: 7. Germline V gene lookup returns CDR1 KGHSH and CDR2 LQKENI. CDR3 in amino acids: CASSPTGGGSYGYTF. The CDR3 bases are TGTGCCAGCTCACCAACGGGAGGGGGCAGCTATGGCTACACCTTC.

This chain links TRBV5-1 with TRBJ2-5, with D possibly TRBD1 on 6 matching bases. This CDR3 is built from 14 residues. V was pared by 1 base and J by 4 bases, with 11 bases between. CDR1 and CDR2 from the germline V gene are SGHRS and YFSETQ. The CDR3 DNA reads TGCGCCAGCAGCTTGAGGCAGGGGCTAGAGACCCAGTACTTC. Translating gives CASSLRQGLETQYF.

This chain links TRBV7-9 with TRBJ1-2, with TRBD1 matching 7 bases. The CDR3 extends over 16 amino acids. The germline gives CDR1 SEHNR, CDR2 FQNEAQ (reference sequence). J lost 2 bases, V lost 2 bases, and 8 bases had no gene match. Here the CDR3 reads CASSLQRQGLNYGYTF. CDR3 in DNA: TGTGCCAGCAGCTTACAGAGACAGGGACTGAACTATGGCTACACCTTC.

CDR3 sequence (DNA): TGTGCCAGTGCACCCGGGGGGGTATACACCGGGGAGCTGTTTTTT. It yields the protein CASAPGGVYTGELFF. The chain carries TRBV19 and TRBJ2-2; 8 nucleotides line up with TRBD2. The V gene's germline CDR1 is LNHDA and CDR2 SQIVND (reference sequence). The trim removed 8 bases at V and 3 bases at J, leaving 8 bases unmatched. This CDR3 contains 15 residues.

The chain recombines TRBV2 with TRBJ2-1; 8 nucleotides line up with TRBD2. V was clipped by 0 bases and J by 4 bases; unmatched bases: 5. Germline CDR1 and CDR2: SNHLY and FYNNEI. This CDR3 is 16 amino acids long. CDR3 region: CASSEAGGGPYNEQFF. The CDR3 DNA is TGTGCCAGCAGTGAAGCCGGGGGGGGGCCATACAATGAGCAGTTCTTC.